These 32 T cell receptor beta chains were sequenced from one sample in a study of graft-versus-host responses after intestinal transplantation. For these TCRs, the target antigens are not known. Clones were sequenced by immunoSEQ multiplex PCR, and TCRdb holds only the in-frame ones, with some missing. This sample has just under 50,000 clones; 70% to 85% occur once, and the top ten carry 0.46%. Sample: unstimulated CD4+ T cells sorted from spleen or lymph node cells, taken before transplant. These receptors were obtained from a human donor who was the organ donor for an intestinal transplant.

This clone was detected only a few times. This sequence joins TRBV5-1 and TRBJ2-3; 8 bases match TRBD2. Germline lookup yields CDR1 SGHRS and CDR2 YFSETQ. The CDR3 is 16 amino acids. V gave up 0 bases and J gave up 1 base; unmatched junction bases: 4. CDR3 sequence reads: CASSLAWRGGTDTQYF. The CDR3, as DNA: TGCGCCAGCAGCTTGGCCTGGCGGGGGGGCACAGATACGCAGTATTTT.

The rearrangement joins TRBV5-1 to TRBJ2-1; D may match TRBD1 or TRBD2 (5 bases each). Germline loops: CDR1 SGHRS, CDR2 YFSETQ. V shed 2 bases and J shed 10 bases, with 19 bases lying between them. This CDR3 region has 15 residues. For the CDR3, the DNA is TGCGCCAGCAGCTTACGGGACGGATGGGCTCGGGAGCAGTTCTTC. Its protein is CASSLRDGWAREQFF.

Notes on this clone: The junction and the germline gene differ at one end; a read error may be behind it. The J gene is TRBJ2-7, the V gene TRBV7-9; 8 bases are shared with TRBD2. This CDR3 contains 14 residues. Germline CDR1 is SEHNR and CDR2 is FQNEAQ (reference sequence). The CDR3 protein is CASTLAGSSYEQYF. CDR3 coding DNA: TGTGCCAGCACCTTAGCGGGGAGCTCCTACGAGCAGTACTTC.

The sample holds a few counts of this clone. The chain couples TRBV27 to TRBJ2-7; TRBD1 agrees at 9 bases. CDR3 length: 14 amino acids. The V gene end was trimmed by 5 bases and the J gene end by 7 bases; junction bases not matched to a gene: 9. Looked up from germline, CDR1 is MNHEY and CDR2 is SMNVEV (reference sequence). CDR3 loop: CASSPRDRVEEQYF. The CDR3 coding sequence is TGTGCCAGCAGTCCACGGGACAGGGTCGAAGAGCAGTACTTC.

The chain combines TRBV2 with TRBJ2-3; the D is unclear. Trimming left V 9 bases short and J 9 bases short, with 16 bases between. Germline V gene data show CDR1 as SNHLY and CDR2 as FYNNEI. The CDR3 has 12 amino acids. In DNA, the CDR3 is TGTGCCAGTCAGATCGCCCTTACAACGCAGTATTTT. This gives the protein CASQIALTTQYF.

The V call is TRBV5-4, the J call TRBJ2-3; 11 bases map to TRBD1. Losses at the gene ends were 2 bases for V and 4 bases for J; bases not matched to a gene: 3. CDR3 size: 15 residues. Germline V gene lookup returns CDR1 SGHNT and CDR2 YYREEE (reference sequence). Here the CDR3 reads CASSFTGQGADTQYF. In DNA form, the CDR3 reads TGTGCCAGCAGCTTTACGGGACAGGGGGCAGATACGCAGTATTTT.

Only a few counts were recorded for this clone. The rearrangement links TRBV19 to TRBJ1-1; 8 positions match TRBD1. The CDR3 sequence is 13 residues long. The V segment lost 3 bases and the J segment 3 bases; nucleotides outside the gene matches: 0. From germline, CDR1 is LNHDA and CDR2 SQIVND (reference sequence). The CDR3 region has the DNA TGTGCCAGTAGTATGGACAGGGACACTGAAGCTTTCTTT. The encoded protein is CASSMDRDTEAFF. The full variable domain, its missing parts supplied by reference TRBV19 and TRBJ1-1, is DGGITQSPKYLFRKEGQNVTLSCEQNLNHDAMYWYRQDPGQGLRLIYYSQIVNDFQKGDIAEGYSVSREKKESFPLTVTSAQKNPTAFYLCASSMDRDTEAFFGQGTRLTVV.

The V call is TRBV9, the J call TRBJ1-4; D call uncertain. The CDR3 sequence is 14 residues long. Trimming stripped 0 bases from V and 4 bases from J, with 7 bases between. Germline V gene lookup returns CDR1 SGDLS and CDR2 YYNGEE. CDR3 nucleotide sequence: TGTGCCAGCAGCGTAGCTGGGGTTAATGAAAAACTGTTTTTT. Translation: CASSVAGVNEKLFF.

The chain couples TRBV2 to TRBJ2-7, with D possibly TRBD2 on 6 matching bases. The CDR3 totals 13 residues. Trimming stripped 7 bases from V and 2 bases from J, with 12 bases between. Germline V lookup: CDR1 SNHLY, CDR2 FYNNEI. The CDR3 region has the DNA TGTGCCAGCAAGAACGGGGGAACCTACGAGCAGTACTTC. The encoded protein is CASKNGGTYEQYF.

V and J are TRBV18 and TRBJ1-3; 9 bases are shared with TRBD1. The CDR3 consists of 18 residues. The V and J ends lost 3 bases and 0 bases, in that order; junction bases with no gene match: 9. Germline assignment: CDR1 KGHSH and CDR2 LQKENI. The CDR3 coding sequence is TGTGCCAGCTCACCCCTCTGGGACAGGGCATACTCTGGAAACACCATATATTTT. This codes for CASSPLWDRAYSGNTIYF.

This clone has just a few counts. J is TRBJ1-3 and V is TRBV7-2; no reliable D call. Germline V gives CDR1 SGHTA, CDR2 FQGNSA. The V and J ends lost 3 bases and 5 bases respectively, with 5 bases between them. The CDR3 runs to 12 residues. The CDR3 region is CASSFERNTIYF. The DNA for the CDR3 is TGTGCCAGCAGCTTCGAGCGAAACACCATATATTTT. The variable domain in full, completed from reference TRBV7-2 and TRBJ1-3, reads GAGVSQSPSNKVTEKGKDVELRCDPISGHTALYWYRQSLGQGLEFLIYFQGNSAPDKSGLPSDRFSAERTGGSVSTLTIQRTQQEDSAVYLCASSFERNTIYFGEGSWLTVV.

V is TRBV6-6 and J is TRBJ2-7, with D hard to call. This CDR3 comprises 15 residues. With 4 bases removed from V and 1 base from J, the gap between germline ends came to 14 bases. Germline V gene sequence: CDR1 MNHNY, CDR2 SVGAGI (reference sequence). CDR3 residues: CASSWTGGPSYEQYF. The CDR3 DNA is TGTGCCAGCAGTTGGACGGGCGGTCCATCCTACGAGCAGTACTTC.

This clone was seen once. The chain is built from TRBV19 and TRBJ2-3; TRBD2 matches at 10 bases. V lost 5 bases to trimming and J lost 1 base; unmatched junction nucleotides: 0. The CDR3 contains 14 residues. The germline V gene encodes CDR1 LNHDA and CDR2 SQIVND (reference sequence). The CDR3 bases are TGTGCCAGTAGTGGACTAGCGGGCACAGATACGCAGTATTTT. It codes for CASSGLAGTDTQYF.

This chain links TRBV18 with TRBJ1-1, with D unresolved. This CDR3 is built from 14 residues. Germline CDR1 is KGHSH and CDR2 is LQKENI. The ends were cut back, 0 bases at V and 5 bases at J, with 10 bases in the middle. The CDR3 DNA follows: TGTGCCAGCTCACCACCCGGGGATCTGACTGAAGCTTTCTTT. It codes for CASSPPGDLTEAFF.

The genes are TRBV18 and TRBJ1-3; perhaps TRBD1 as D (5 bases). Between the trimmed V and J ends, which lost 10 bases and 2 bases, there was a span of 12 bases. Germline V lookup: CDR1 KGHSH, CDR2 LQKENI. The CDR3 spans 13 residues. The CDR3 spells CAIGTGAGNTIYF. As DNA, the CDR3 is TGTGCCATCGGAACGGGGGCTGGAAACACCATATATTTT.

The chain carries TRBV5-5 and TRBJ2-7, with D tentatively TRBD1 (6 bases). V dropped 4 bases and J dropped 0 bases, with 11 bases sitting between them. CDR3 length: 14 residues. Germline CDR1 is SGHKS and CDR2 is YYEKEE (reference sequence). The CDR3 DNA follows: TGTGCCAGCAGCCTCGGACAGTTCTCCTACGAGCAGTACTTC. It is translated as CASSLGQFSYEQYF.

This sequence joins TRBV4-1 and TRBJ2-1, with D perhaps assigned TRBD1 or TRBD2 (7 bases each). The germline V gene encodes CDR1 MGHRA and CDR2 YSYEKL. The V gene lost 4 bases and the J gene lost 5 bases, with 15 bases spanning the gap. The CDR3 totals 15 residues. CDR3 in amino acids: CASSLQGRGDNEQFF. The CDR3 DNA reads as TGCGCCAGCAGCCTACAGGGGAGGGGAGACAATGAGCAGTTCTTC.

This clone turned up a few times. This chain uses TRBV5-1 with TRBJ2-1; 11 positions agree with TRBD2. This CDR3 is 14 amino acids long. CDR1 is SGHRS and CDR2 is YFSETQ in the germline V gene. V shed 1 base and J 6 bases; nucleotides not matched to a gene: 0. CDR3 sequence (DNA): TGCGCCAGCAGCTTGACTAGCGGGAGCAATGAGCAGTTCTTC. Its translation is CASSLTSGSNEQFF.

This sequence joins TRBV6-6 and TRBJ1-2; D is unclear. The CDR3 contains 13 residues. Germline-derived CDR1 and CDR2 are MNHNY and SVGAGI (reference sequence). The germline V and J ends were trimmed by 1 base and 1 base, with 4 bases remaining between them. The chain's CDR3 is CASSYYNNYGYTF. In DNA, the CDR3 is TGTGCCAGCAGTTACTACAATAACTATGGCTACACCTTC.

This clone was seen only once. The chain combines TRBV4-2 with TRBJ2-5; the D gene could be TRBD1 or TRBD2 (6 bases each). V lost 1 base to trimming and J lost 5 bases, with 11 bases between them. The CDR3 covers 14 residues. Germline lookup yields CDR1 LGHNA and CDR2 YNFKEQ. The CDR3 coding sequence is TGTGCCAGCAGCCAAGGAGGGGGGCAGGAGACCCAGTACTTC. As protein: CASSQGGGQETQYF.

The genes are TRBV7-2 and TRBJ2-7; TRBD2 aligns across 12 bases. Per the germline V gene, CDR1 is SGHTA and CDR2 is FQGNSA. The CDR3 totals 16 residues. Germline trimming cut 5 bases from V and 3 bases from J; bases unmatched to any gene: 8. CDR3 region: CASSPGRTSGIYEQYF. As DNA, the CDR3 is TGTGCCAGCAGCCCAGGTCGGACTAGCGGGATCTACGAGCAGTACTTC.

Of note for this clone: Other DNA sequences within the sample encode an identical CDR3. The rearrangement joins TRBV5-1 to TRBJ2-2; 7 nucleotides agree with TRBD1. Trimming took 4 bases from V and 1 from J; bases not matched to a gene: 1. CDR3 length equals 14 residues. Germline CDR1 SGHRS, CDR2 YFSETQ. CDR3 protein: CASSRDRNTGELFF. For the CDR3, the DNA is TGCGCCAGCAGCAGGGACAGGAACACCGGGGAGCTGTTTTTT.

V gene TRBV5-1 combines with J gene TRBJ2-3, with 11 positions matching TRBD2. Germline assignment: CDR1 SGHRS and CDR2 YFSETQ. This CDR3 is 16 amino acids long. Trimming cost V 0 bases and J 1 base; bases outside gene matches: 1. For the CDR3, the DNA is TGCGCCAGCAGCTTGGGGACTAGCGGGCGCACAGATACGCAGTATTTT. It specifies CASSLGTSGRTDTQYF.

The V gene is TRBV6-1, the J gene TRBJ1-1, with D perhaps TRBD1 (6 bases). Germline V gene data show CDR1 as MNHNS and CDR2 as SASEGT. V lost 5 bases and J 12 bases, leaving 16 bases between the germline ends. The CDR3 is 12 amino acids. CDR3 protein: CASSNPGGMTFF. CDR3 sequence (DNA): TGTGCCAGCAGTAATCCGGGGGGCATGACTTTCTTT.

The V call is TRBV25-1, the J call TRBJ2-5, with TRBD1 identical over 8 bases. The J segment lost 5 bases and the V segment lost 4 bases, leaving 9 bases of the junction unmatched. CDR3 length: 15 amino acids. In germline, CDR1 is MGHDK, CDR2 SYGVNS. CDR3 nucleotide sequence: TGTGCCAGCAGTGGTACCCAGGGGGCGATGGAGACCCAGTACTTC. Its translation: CASSGTQGAMETQYF.

DNA for the CDR3: TGCGCCAGCAGCCAAGATGGTGAACTAGCGGGAGGGACCGGTGTACGGACCCAGTACTTC. Translation gives CASSQDGELAGGTGVRTQYF. The chain joins TRBV4-1 to TRBJ2-5; 13 nucleotides line up with TRBD2. In germline, CDR1 is MGHRA, CDR2 YSYEKL. After removal of 0 bases from V and 7 bases from J, the junction contained 17 bases not matched to a gene. The CDR3 is 20 amino acids.

This rearrangement joins TRBV10-1 to TRBJ1-2; 10 bases are shared with TRBD1. CDR3 length: 14 amino acids. V was clipped by 3 bases and J by 4 bases; unmatched bases: 2. CDR1 is WNHNN, CDR2 SYGVQD, per germline (reference sequence). Written as DNA, the CDR3 is TGCGCCAGCAGTGAAGGGACAGGGGCCTATGGCTACACCTTC. Residues: CASSEGTGAYGYTF.

This clone was counted a few times. The chain's CDR3 is CASSKALHVSSYNEQFF. The CDR3 region has the DNA TGTGCCAGCAGCAAAGCGCTTCACGTTAGCTCCTACAATGAGCAGTTCTTC. The V gene is TRBV21-1, the J gene TRBJ2-1; the table assigns TRBD2, which was not confirmed against the DNA. TRBV21-1 has pseudogene status. The CDR3 covers 17 residues.

This chain links TRBV7-9 with TRBJ2-7; D gene ambiguous. The V end lost 5 bases, the J end lost 5 bases, and 10 bases lay between the germline ends. Germline assignment: CDR1 SEHNR and CDR2 FQNEAQ (reference sequence). The CDR3 runs 12 residues. The CDR3 protein is CASSQPWDEQYF. The CDR3 coding sequence is TGTGCCAGCAGCCAGCCATGGGACGAGCAGTACTTC.

The V and J genes are TRBV7-9 and TRBJ2-1; no definite D call. V lost 0 bases, J lost 3 bases, and 3 bases lay in between. The CDR3 loop spans 13 amino acids. The germline V gene encodes CDR1 SEHNR and CDR2 FQNEAQ (reference sequence). The CDR3: CASSLASYNEQFF. For the CDR3, the DNA is TGTGCCAGCAGCTTAGCTAGCTACAATGAGCAGTTCTTC.

The genes are TRBV5-6 and TRBJ1-5, with TRBD1 as a possible D gene (6 bases). This CDR3 has 18 residues. From germline, CDR1 is SGHDT and CDR2 YYEEEE. V was pared by 0 bases and J by 7 bases, with 23 bases between. The CDR3 coding sequence is TGTGCCAGCAGCTTGGGGTTCCTTACGGCGGGGGCGGAACAGCCCCAGCATTTT. Its translation: CASSLGFLTAGAEQPQHF. The whole variable domain, remainder taken from reference TRBV5-6 and TRBJ1-5, is DAGVTQSPTHLIKTRGQQVTLRCSPKSGHDTVSWYQQALGQGPQFIFQYYEEEERQRGNFPDRFSGHQFPNYSSELNVNALLLGDSALYLCASSLGFLTAGAEQPQHFGDGTRLSIL.

This chain joins TRBV5-5 and TRBJ1-2, with D uncertain. The V end was cut by 2 bases, the J end by 3 bases, with 11 bases between. Per the germline V gene, CDR1 is SGHKS and CDR2 is YYEKEE (reference sequence). The CDR3 runs 14 residues. The CDR3 DNA follows: TGTGCCAGCAGCTTAGCCGCCGGGGACTATGGCTACACCTTC. It encodes CASSLAAGDYGYTF. Supplemented by reference TRBV5-5 and TRBJ1-2, the full variable domain reads DAGVTQSPTHLIKTRGQQVTLRCSPISGHKSVSWYQQVLGQGPQFIFQYYEKEERGRGNFPDRFSARQFPNYSSELNVNALLLGDSALYLCASSLAAGDYGYTFGSGTRLTVV.